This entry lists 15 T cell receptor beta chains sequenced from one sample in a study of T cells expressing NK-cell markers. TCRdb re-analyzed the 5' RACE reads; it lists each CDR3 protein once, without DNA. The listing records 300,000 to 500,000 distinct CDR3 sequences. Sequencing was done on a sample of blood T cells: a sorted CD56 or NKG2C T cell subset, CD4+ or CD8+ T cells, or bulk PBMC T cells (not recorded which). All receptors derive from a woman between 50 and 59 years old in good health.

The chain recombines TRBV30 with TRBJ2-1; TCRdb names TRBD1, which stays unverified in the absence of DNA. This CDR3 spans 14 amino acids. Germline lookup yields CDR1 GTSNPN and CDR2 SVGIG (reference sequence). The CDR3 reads CAWSGGGTGALPFF.

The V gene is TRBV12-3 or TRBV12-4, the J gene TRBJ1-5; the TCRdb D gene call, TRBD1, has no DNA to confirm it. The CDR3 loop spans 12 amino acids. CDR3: CASTTDGGPQHF.

CDR3 sequence reads: CSAGEGTSSYNEQFF. The J gene is TRBJ2-1, the V gene TRBV20-1; absent DNA, TCRdb's TRBD2 call cannot be checked. CDR3 size: 15 residues. Germline V gives CDR1 DFQATT, CDR2 SNEGSKA (reference sequence).

CDR3 amino acids: CASSPFGETGELFF. The chain combines TRBV18 with TRBJ2-2. Looked up from germline, CDR1 is KGHSH and CDR2 is LQKENI. The CDR3 covers 14 residues.

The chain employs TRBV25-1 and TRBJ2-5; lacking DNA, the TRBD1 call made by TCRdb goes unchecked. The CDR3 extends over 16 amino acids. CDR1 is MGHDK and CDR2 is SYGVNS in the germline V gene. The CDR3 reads CASSDPQMRNQETQYF.

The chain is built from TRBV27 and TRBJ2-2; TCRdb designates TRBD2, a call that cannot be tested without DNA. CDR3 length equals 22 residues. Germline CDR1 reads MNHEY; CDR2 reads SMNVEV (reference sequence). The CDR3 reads CASSFNTRTGGRANRNTGELFF.

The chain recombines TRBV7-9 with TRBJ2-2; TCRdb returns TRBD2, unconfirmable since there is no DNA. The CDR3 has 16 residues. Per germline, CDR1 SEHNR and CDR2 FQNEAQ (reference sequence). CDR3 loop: CASSELVVVRAGELFF.

CDR3 sequence reads: CASSAGTSGGGTGELFF. The chain links TRBV7-7 to TRBJ2-2; without DNA, the TCRdb call of TRBD2 cannot be checked. The CDR3 is 17 amino acids. In germline, CDR1 is SSHAT, CDR2 FNYEAQ (reference sequence).

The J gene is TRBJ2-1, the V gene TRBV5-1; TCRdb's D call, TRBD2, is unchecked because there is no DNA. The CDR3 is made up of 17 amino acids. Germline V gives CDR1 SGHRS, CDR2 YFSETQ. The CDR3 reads CASSLEGTSGSYNEQFF.

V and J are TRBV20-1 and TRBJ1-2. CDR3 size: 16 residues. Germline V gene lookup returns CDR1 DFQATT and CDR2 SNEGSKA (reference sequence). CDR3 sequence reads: CSAFQYSWGTNYGYTF.

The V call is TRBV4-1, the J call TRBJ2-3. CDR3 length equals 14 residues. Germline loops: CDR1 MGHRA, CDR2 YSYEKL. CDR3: CASSQDQLTDTQYF.

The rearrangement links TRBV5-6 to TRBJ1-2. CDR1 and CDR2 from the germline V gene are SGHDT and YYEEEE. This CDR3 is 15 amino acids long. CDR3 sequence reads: CASSLRTRRNYGYTF.

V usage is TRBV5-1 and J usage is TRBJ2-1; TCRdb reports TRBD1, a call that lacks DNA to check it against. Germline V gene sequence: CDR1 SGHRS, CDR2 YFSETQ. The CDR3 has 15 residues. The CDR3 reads CASSLASGGGNEQFF.

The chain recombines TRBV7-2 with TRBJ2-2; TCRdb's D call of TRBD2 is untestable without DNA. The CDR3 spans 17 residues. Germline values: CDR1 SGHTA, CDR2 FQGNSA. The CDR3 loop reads CASSDAWTSGYTGELFF.

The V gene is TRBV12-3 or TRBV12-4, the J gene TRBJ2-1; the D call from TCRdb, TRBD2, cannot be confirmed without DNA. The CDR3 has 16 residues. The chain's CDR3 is CASSRTSGRPYNEQFF.